A selection of T cell receptor beta chains follows, all from one sample in a study of T-cell memory formation after mild COVID-19. One entry per CDR3 protein, called by TCRdb with MiXCR from the 5' RACE reads. The sample records approximately 180,000 distinct CDR3 sequences, 16% being singletons. Material for sequencing was PBMCs or a T cell subset sorted from them (not recorded which). The receptors shown here come from an adult woman who had mild COVID-19 (a few samples of this study predate the infection). Cell type and time point are not known. Each CDR3 is given with its conserved first and last residue. Fields, in order: clone size, V gene, J gene, D gene, CDR3 DNA, CDR3 protein. The D gene is left open where the match is weak. Rows may omit the clone size; those that give it use once, few, many or a size class.

-	TRBV7-9	TRBJ2-5	-	TGTGCCAGCAGCCTAATGGGGCAAGAGACCCAGTACTTC	CASSLMGQETQYF
-	TRBV5-1	TRBJ2-1	TRBD1	TGCGCCAGCAGCTTACAGGGGGCGTTCTACAATGAGCAGTTCTTC	CASSLQGAFYNEQFF
-	TRBV7-6	TRBJ2-7	-	TGTGCCAGCAGCTTAGCGTTGGGCGGGGCGCAGTACTTC	CASSLALGGAQYF
few	TRBV7-9	TRBJ1-1	-	TGTGCCAGCAGCAAGACCCAAGCGGACACTGAAGCTTTCTTT	CASSKTQADTEAFF
-	TRBV7-2	TRBJ1-1	TRBD1	TGTGCCAGCAGCCCCGGACAGGGGAGGACTGAAGCTTTCTTT	CASSPGQGRTEAFF
few	TRBV2	TRBJ2-1	TRBD2	TGTGCCACCGATGCCGGGACTAGCCCGAGCTCCTACAATGAGCAGTTCTTC	CATDAGTSPSSYNEQFF
few	TRBV12-3/TRBV12-4	TRBJ2-3	TRBD2	TGTGCCAGCAGGCTCGGCGGGGGGCGCACAGATACGCAGTATTTT	CASRLGGGRTDTQYF
-	TRBV4-1	TRBJ2-3	-	TGCGCCAGCAGCCAGGTACCGGTTCTGGATACGCAGTATTTT	CASSQVPVLDTQYF
few	TRBV5-1	TRBJ2-5	-	TGCGCCAGCAGCAACGGGGGACAGCAAGAGACCCAGTACTTC	CASSNGGQQETQYF
few	TRBV7-8	TRBJ1-5	-	TGTGCCAGCAGCTCACTAGGGATGGGAAGCAATCAGCCCCAGCATTTT	CASSSLGMGSNQPQHF
-	TRBV12-3/TRBV12-4	TRBJ1-2	TRBD1	TGTGCCAGCAGTTGGGACAGGGAGGGCTACACCTTC	CASSWDREGYTF
once	TRBV7-3	TRBJ2-5	TRBD2	TGTGCCAGCAGCCTAACGGGACTAGCGGGAGACCGCCACTTC	CASSLTGLAGDRHF
-	TRBV5-6	TRBJ2-7	-	TGTGCCAGCAGCTTGCTCGGCAAGGCCGGTGCCCGAATCTACGAGCAGTACTTC	CASSLLGKAGARIYEQYF
-	TRBV6-2/TRBV6-3	TRBJ2-7	-	TGTGCCAGCAAGGGTTCGGGCTCCTACGAGCAGTACTTC	CASKGSGSYEQYF
-	TRBV5-1	TRBJ2-3	-	TGCGCCAGCAGCTTGGGCCCCTCGCAGGGGAGCACAGATACGCAGTATTTT	CASSLGPSQGSTDTQYF